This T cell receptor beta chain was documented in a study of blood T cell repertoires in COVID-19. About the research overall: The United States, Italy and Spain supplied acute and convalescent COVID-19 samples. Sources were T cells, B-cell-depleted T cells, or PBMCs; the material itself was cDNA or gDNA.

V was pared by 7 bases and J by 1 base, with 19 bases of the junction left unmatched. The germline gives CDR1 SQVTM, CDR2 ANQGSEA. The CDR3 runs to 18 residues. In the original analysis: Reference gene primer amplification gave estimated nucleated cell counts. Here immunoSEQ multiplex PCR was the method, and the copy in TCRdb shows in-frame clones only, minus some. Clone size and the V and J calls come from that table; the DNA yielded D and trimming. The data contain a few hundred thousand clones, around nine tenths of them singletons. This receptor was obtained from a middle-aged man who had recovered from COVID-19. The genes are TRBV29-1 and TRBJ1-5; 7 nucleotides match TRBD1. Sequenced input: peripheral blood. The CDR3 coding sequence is TGCAGCGCGGTCAGACTAAGGTCGGACAGGCGGAGCAATCAGCCCCAGCATTTT. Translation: CSAVRLRSDRRSNQPQHF.